This is a list of T cell receptor beta chains from one sample in a study of T cells in Graves' hyperthyroidism and ophthalmopathy. Each CDR3 protein is one row after TCRdb ran MiXCR on the multiplex PCR reads. The sample holds fewer than 400,000 distinct CDR3 sequences, more than 15% seen once. Source material: blood. The source is a woman under 30 with Graves' hyperthyroidism that later progressed to Graves' ophthalmopathy. The CDR3 runs from the conserved cysteine through the conserved F or W. The D gene is left open where the match is weak. For some rows the clone size is stated as once, few or many, or as a class when expanded; others skip it.

TRBV19	TRBJ2-4	-	TRBD2	CASSIFGTNRQGGNIQYF	TGTGCCAGTAGTATTTTCGGCACGAATCGGCAGGGAGGGAACATTCAGTACTTC
TRBV28	TRBJ2-3	many	TRBD2	CASSLSLRLADSTDTQYF	TGTGCCAGCAGTTTATCACTCCGACTAGCGGATAGCACAGATACGCAGTATTTT
TRBV6-1	TRBJ2-7	many	-	CASRPGEWGYEQYF	TGTGCCAGCAGACCAGGGGAATGGGGTTACGAGCAGTACTTC
TRBV28	TRBJ1-2	few	-	CASSLEFSLYGYTF	TGTGCCAGCAGTTTGGAGTTTTCCCTCTATGGCTACACCTTC
TRBV27	TRBJ2-1	many	TRBD2	CASSYRPGLAVNEQFF	TGTGCCAGCAGCTACCGTCCGGGACTAGCGGTAAATGAGCAGTTCTTC
TRBV11-2	TRBJ1-5	many	-	CASSLFGGSNQPQHF	TGTGCCAGCAGCTTATTCGGGGGTAGTAATCAGCCCCAGCATTTT
TRBV20-1	TRBJ2-3	-	-	CSARDLRAESTDTQYF	TGCAGTGCTAGAGATCTCAGAGCGGAAAGCACAGATACGCAGTATTTT
TRBV20-1	TRBJ2-4	-	TRBD2	CSARRSSGSWDIQYF	TGCAGTGCTAGAAGGTCTAGCGGGAGTTGGGACATTCAGTACTTC
TRBV5-6	TRBJ1-1	-	-	CASSPYRDTEAFF	TGTGCCAGCAGTCCTTACCGGGACACTGAAGCTTTCTTT
TRBV28	TRBJ1-6	many	TRBD1	CASSSPTGTRPLHF	TGTGCCAGCAGTTCCCCGACAGGGACAAGACCCCTCCACTTT
TRBV5-1	TRBJ2-3	-	-	CASSLEAADTQYF	TGCGCCAGCAGCTTGGAGGCCGCAGATACGCAGTATTTT
TRBV5-6	TRBJ2-1	few	-	CASSRALVAYNEQFF	TGTGCCAGCAGCAGGGCCCTAGTGGCATACAATGAGCAGTTCTTC
TRBV28	TRBJ2-5	many	TRBD2	CASSLAGGGETQYF	TGTGCCAGCAGTTTAGCGGGAGGTGGGGAGACCCAGTACTTC
TRBV20-1	TRBJ2-1	-	TRBD2	CSASGLAGGMYNEQFF	TGCAGTGCCAGCGGGCTAGCGGGAGGGATGTACAATGAGCAGTTCTTC
TRBV11-2	TRBJ2-7	many	-	CASSSRGGARSSYEQYF	TGTGCCAGCAGCTCTCGCGGAGGGGCCAGGAGCTCCTACGAGCAGTACTTC